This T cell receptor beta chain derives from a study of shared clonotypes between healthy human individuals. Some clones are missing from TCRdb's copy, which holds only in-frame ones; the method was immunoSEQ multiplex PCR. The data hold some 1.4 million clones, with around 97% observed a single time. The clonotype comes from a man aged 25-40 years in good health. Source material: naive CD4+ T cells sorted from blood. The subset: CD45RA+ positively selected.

CDR3 in amino acids: CASSRQGTNTEAFF. CDR3 in DNA: TGTGCCAGCAGCAGACAGGGAACGAACACTGAAGCTTTCTTT. This chain uses TRBV6-6 with TRBJ1-1; 7 bases line up with TRBD1. The CDR3 has 14 amino acids. Per the germline V gene, CDR1 is MNHNY and CDR2 is SVGAGI (reference sequence). Trimming cost V 6 bases and J 1 base; bases outside gene matches: 5.